This T cell receptor beta chain was sequenced during a study of T cell repertoires in aging, cancer and after chemotherapy. Study as a whole: Around 8.8 million TCR reads were in the whole dataset.

Multiplex touch-down PCR with TRB-A/B primers amplified rearranged V-D-J TRB sequences. One entry per CDR3 protein, called by TCRdb with MiXCR from the multiplex PCR reads. This sample has 2,000 or so distinct CDR3 sequences, with around 60% found just once. Amplification of TCR beta used genomic DNA extracted from peripheral blood. CDR1 and CDR2 (germline): DFQATT, SNEGSKA (reference sequence). The CDR3 loop spans 13 amino acids. V was shortened by 3 bases and J by 3 bases, with 10 bases between the two germline ends. Turning to this clonotype: Its antigen is not identified.

Overall study findings and caveats: Age-matched healthy donors had significantly more diverse, less clonal blood TCR repertoires than untreated cancer patients.

The sequence was collected from a human donor with a solid tumor. The sequenced sample was blood. The chain uses TRBV20-1 and TRBJ2-3; D unresolved. The CDR3 is CSASLPGTDTQYF. CDR3 coding DNA: TGCAGTGCTAGTCTGCCTGGTACAGATACGCAGTATTTT.